This section outlines one T cell receptor (beta chain) sequence together with its context. It lacks a known antigen. Per-base quality was not reported, and no clone a single base away is much larger than it. The data were obtained in a study of OX40 agonist ivuxolimab in advanced cancers. Regarding the research as a whole: Ivuxolimab, which targeted the costimulatory receptor OX40 (CD134), was an agonistic, fully human IgG2 monoclonal antibody. Intravenous ivuxolimab was administered to patients every 2 weeks at six dose levels: 0.01, 0.1, 0.3, 1.5, 3 and 10 mg/kg. Among the approximately 50 dose-escalation patients, about 19 had hepatocellular carcinoma, 15 or so melanoma, 9 renal cell carcinoma and 9 head and neck cancer. In the dose-escalation cohort, around four fifths of patients were male, and the mean age was around 65 years with a range of roughly 20 to 79. Prior anti-PD-1, anti-PD-L1 or anti-CTLA-4 therapy was permitted, and checkpoint inhibitors had been received by roughly 42% of dose-escalation patients. Partial responses occurred in three dose-escalation patients: two with cutaneous melanoma and one with hepatocellular carcinoma. Peripheral TCRbeta sequencing was intended to test whether TCR sequence diversity was altered and clonal T-cell expansion was caused by ivuxolimab. The paper reports the monotherapy dose-escalation portion (N of about 50 patients) of the phase I ivuxolimab trial.

The trial excluded patients who had a history of autoimmune disease or were on systemic immunosuppression. In every dose cohort, peripheral blood was drawn for TCR sequencing at baseline, cycle 4 day 1, and cycle 7 day 1. The samples were drawn from a first-in-human, open-label, multicenter phase I dose-escalation trial of ivuxolimab. Adults with locally advanced or metastatic melanoma, renal cell, hepatocellular, or head and neck squamous cell carcinoma were enrolled in the trial. Before TCR sequencing, CD4+ T cells and CD8+ T cells from peripheral blood were sorted into separate populations. The study at large found these results: Low levels of normalized T-cell clonal expansion were also seen in some nonresponding patients. At doses from 0.1 to 3.0 mg/kg, clonal expansion was seen in both CD4+ and CD8+ blood T cells between baseline and week 6. After ivuxolimab, more expanded clones were found on average in CD8+ T cells than in CD4+ T cells. Partial responders in the 0.1-3.0 mg/kg groups had among the lowest normalized peripheral clonal expansion, especially among CD8+ T cells. Which antigens the clonally expanded peripheral T cells were specific for was not determined.

To sequence the TCRbeta CDR3 region, genomic DNA was isolated from the sorted cells. The immunoSEQ Assay was used for sequencing of TCRbeta CDR3 regions. TCRdb carries this immuneACCESS record with in-frame sequences only. Its versions omit some clonotypes, under half of them owing to an unresolved V gene in the studies checked, with the rest unexplained. The sample yields about 100,000 clones; approximately 90% were counted once. The ten largest clones represent about 0.51% of the sample. From its cysteine to its phenylalanine, the CDR3 spans 14 amino acids. The read is trimmed to its CDR3 DNA, 42 bases read in frame from base 1. V is shortened by 0 bases, J by 0 bases, and the region joining them spans 6 bases. According to the germline V gene, CDR1 reads SGDLS and CDR2 reads YYNGEE.

The rearrangement combines TRBV9 with TRBJ1-2, with the D gene not confidently named. The sequence was collected from an adult with an advanced solid tumor such as melanoma, head and neck, liver or kidney cancer. Sequenced here: CD4+ or CD8+ T cells sorted from blood, sampled in a trial of the OX40 agonist ivuxolimab. The CDR3 here reads CASSVGRTNYGYTF. At the DNA level, the sequence is TGTGCCAGCAGCGTAGGAAGGACTAACTATGGCTACACCTTC.